This TCR beta chain emerged from a study of T cells in Graves' hyperthyroidism and ophthalmopathy. Amplified TCR beta CDR3 regions derived from RNA transcripts. The HTBI primer set served for first-round RT-PCR of the TCR CDR3. TCRdb redid the calling of the multiplex PCR reads with MiXCR, one entry per CDR3 protein. The sample has around 500,000 distinct CDR3 sequences, 22% seen once; the top ten hold roughly 49%. The CDR3 totals 16 residues. V lost 3 bases, J lost 7 bases, and 5 bases stayed unmatched. Per the germline V gene, CDR1 is MNHNS and CDR2 is SASEGT. Researchers barred patients who had uncontrolled infection, other autoimmune disease, pregnancy or lactation. This clonotype came up a few times.

This receptor was identified in a woman aged 70-85 years with Graves' ophthalmopathy. The source material was blood. This sequence joins TRBV6-1 and TRBJ2-1; 14 nucleotides agree with TRBD2. CDR3: CASSDPGLAGENEQFF. The CDR3, as DNA: TGTGCCAGCAGTGACCCGGGACTAGCGGGAGAGAATGAGCAGTTCTTC.